This is a list of T cell receptor beta chains from one sample in a study of OX40 agonist ivuxolimab in advanced cancers. Repertoires were generated with immunoSEQ multiplex PCR, while TCRdb's copy carries only in-frame clones and drops some. The table records 100,000 or so clones, 70% to 90% of them present only once. Material: CD4+ or CD8+ T cells sorted from blood, obtained in a trial of the OX40 agonist ivuxolimab. All receptors come from an adult with an advanced solid tumor such as melanoma, head and neck, liver or kidney cancer. Both conserved end residues are part of each CDR3. Fields, in order: CDR3 DNA, CDR3 protein, CDR3 length, J gene, V gene, clone size, D gene. A D gene is named only where the DNA matches it firmly. Clone size is given for some rows only: seen once, a few or many times, or a class if the clone is expanded.

CDR3nt: TGTGCCAGTAGTATAGTAGGGACGAACACCGGGGAGCTGTTTTTT
CDR3aa: CASSIVGTNTGELFF
len: 15
j_gene: TRBJ2-2
v_gene: TRBV19
abundance: NA
d_gene: NA

CDR3nt: TGTGCCAGCTCACCGGGGGACAGGGGTGGGTCACCCCTCCACTTT
CDR3aa: CASSPGDRGGSPLHF
len: 15
j_gene: TRBJ1-6
v_gene: TRBV18
abundance: few
d_gene: TRBD1

CDR3nt: TGTGCCAGCAGTCCCTCGGGAAGATCCTACAATGAGCAGTTCTTC
CDR3aa: CASSPSGRSYNEQFF
len: 15
j_gene: TRBJ2-1
v_gene: TRBV6-6
abundance: NA
d_gene: NA

CDR3nt: TGTGCCAGCAGTCCCAAAAGGGCGGGAGGAACAGATACGCAGTATTTT
CDR3aa: CASSPKRAGGTDTQYF
len: 16
j_gene: TRBJ2-3
v_gene: TRBV27
abundance: once
d_gene: TRBD2

CDR3nt: TGTGCCAGCAGTTCGACAGGGGGTGGGGGCCTAGCCAAAAACATTCAGTACTTC
CDR3aa: CASSSTGGGGLAKNIQYF
len: 18
j_gene: TRBJ2-4
v_gene: TRBV27
abundance: NA
d_gene: TRBD1

CDR3nt: TGTGCCAGCAGCTTATGGGGGGATGAGCAGTTCTTC
CDR3aa: CASSLWGDEQFF
len: 12
j_gene: TRBJ2-1
v_gene: TRBV11-2
abundance: once
d_gene: NA

CDR3nt: TGTGCCAGCAGTTCTGGACAGGGAAGGACTGAAGCTTTCTTT
CDR3aa: CASSSGQGRTEAFF
len: 14
j_gene: TRBJ1-1
v_gene: TRBV6-6
abundance: NA
d_gene: TRBD1

CDR3nt: TGTGCCAGCAGCCAACTTCGGGGGGGAATAACAGATACGCAGTATTTT
CDR3aa: CASSQLRGGITDTQYF
len: 16
j_gene: TRBJ2-3
v_gene: TRBV14
abundance: NA
d_gene: TRBD2

CDR3nt: TGTGCCAGCAGCACTCCCTGGGGCTACAATGAGCAGTTCTTC
CDR3aa: CASSTPWGYNEQFF
len: 14
j_gene: TRBJ2-1
v_gene: TRBV7-9
abundance: NA
d_gene: NA

CDR3nt: TGTGCCAGCAGTTACGGAACTAGCGGCAATGAGCAGTTCTTC
CDR3aa: CASSYGTSGNEQFF
len: 14
j_gene: TRBJ2-1
v_gene: TRBV6-6
abundance: NA
d_gene: TRBD2

CDR3nt: TGTGCCAGCAGCTTGAGGCTAGCGGGGGAACTTAGGGAGACCCAGTACTTC
CDR3aa: CASSLRLAGELRETQYF
len: 17
j_gene: TRBJ2-5
v_gene: TRBV7-2
abundance: NA
d_gene: TRBD2

CDR3nt: TGTGCCAGCAGCGTAGCCCCCACCTCCTACGAGCAGTACTTC
CDR3aa: CASSVAPTSYEQYF
len: 14
j_gene: TRBJ2-7
v_gene: TRBV9
abundance: NA
d_gene: NA

CDR3nt: TGTGCCAGCAGTTACGGGCAGGGGGGAGATTCACCCCTCCACTTT
CDR3aa: CASSYGQGGDSPLHF
len: 15
j_gene: TRBJ1-6
v_gene: TRBV6-5
abundance: NA
d_gene: TRBD1

CDR3nt: TGTGCCAGCAGCTTAGTGGGCTCTAACACTGAAGCTTTCTTT
CDR3aa: CASSLVGSNTEAFF
len: 14
j_gene: TRBJ1-1
v_gene: TRBV11-2
abundance: NA
d_gene: NA

CDR3nt: TGTGCCAGCAGCCAATCTCTTTCACTCACAGATACGCAGTATTTT
CDR3aa: CASSQSLSLTDTQYF
len: 15
j_gene: TRBJ2-3
v_gene: TRBV9
abundance: once
d_gene: NA

CDR3nt: TGCGCCAGCAGCCAAGATAGAAATGGCTACACCTTC
CDR3aa: CASSQDRNGYTF
len: 12
j_gene: TRBJ1-2
v_gene: TRBV4-3
abundance: NA
d_gene: NA

CDR3nt: TGTGCCAGTAGTCCCGGGGGCTACGAGCAGTACTTC
CDR3aa: CASSPGGYEQYF
len: 12
j_gene: TRBJ2-7
v_gene: TRBV19
abundance: NA
d_gene: NA

CDR3nt: TGTGCCAGCAGCTTAAAGGGGGCCACTGAAGCTTTCTTT
CDR3aa: CASSLKGATEAFF
len: 13
j_gene: TRBJ1-1
v_gene: TRBV7-9
abundance: NA
d_gene: TRBD1

CDR3nt: TGTGCCAGCAGCCCGACAGGCTCTAATGAAAAACTGTTTTTT
CDR3aa: CASSPTGSNEKLFF
len: 14
j_gene: TRBJ1-4
v_gene: TRBV11-3
abundance: NA
d_gene: NA

CDR3nt: TGTGCCAGCATCTACGGGGGCGGGGCAGATACGCAGTATTTT
CDR3aa: CASIYGGGADTQYF
len: 14
j_gene: TRBJ2-3
v_gene: TRBV2
abundance: NA
d_gene: NA

CDR3nt: TGTGCCAGCAGCTTCTCCCGGTTGAATGGCTACACCTTC
CDR3aa: CASSFSRLNGYTF
len: 13
j_gene: TRBJ1-2
v_gene: TRBV7-9
abundance: NA
d_gene: NA

CDR3nt: TGTGCCAGCACCAGCCCAGGCAACGACTATGGCTACACCTTC
CDR3aa: CASTSPGNDYGYTF
len: 14
j_gene: TRBJ1-2
v_gene: TRBV5-6
abundance: NA
d_gene: NA

CDR3nt: TGTGCCAGCAGCTCCCCCTCCACGAACACTGAAGCTTTCTTT
CDR3aa: CASSSPSTNTEAFF
len: 14
j_gene: TRBJ1-1
v_gene: TRBV7-2
abundance: NA
d_gene: NA

CDR3nt: TGTGCCAGCAGCTTAGATCATCAAGGAGCTACGCAGTATTTT
CDR3aa: CASSLDHQGATQYF
len: 14
j_gene: TRBJ2-3
v_gene: TRBV11-2
abundance: NA
d_gene: NA

CDR3nt: TGTGCCAGCAGCTCGACAGGGGGTGAGGAGACCCAGTACTTC
CDR3aa: CASSSTGGEETQYF
len: 14
j_gene: TRBJ2-5
v_gene: TRBV7-2
abundance: NA
d_gene: TRBD1

CDR3nt: TGTGCCAGCAGTCGGATCAGCGGCCTGAACACTGAAGCTTTCTTT
CDR3aa: CASSRISGLNTEAFF
len: 15
j_gene: TRBJ1-1
v_gene: TRBV9
abundance: NA
d_gene: NA

CDR3nt: TGCGCCAGCAGCCGGGGCCCGGGACAGTTATACGAGCAGTACTTC
CDR3aa: CASSRGPGQLYEQYF
len: 15
j_gene: TRBJ2-7
v_gene: TRBV5-1
abundance: NA
d_gene: TRBD1

CDR3nt: TGTGCCAGCAGCTTGTCAGATACGCAGTATTTT
CDR3aa: CASSLSDTQYF
len: 11
j_gene: TRBJ2-3
v_gene: TRBV5-4
abundance: NA
d_gene: NA

CDR3nt: TGTGCCAGCAGTTCTTGGACAGGGGATGACACTGAAGCTTTCTTT
CDR3aa: CASSSWTGDDTEAFF
len: 15
j_gene: TRBJ1-1
v_gene: TRBV27
abundance: NA
d_gene: TRBD1

CDR3nt: TGTGCCAGCAGTGACAGGCAGACCACTGAAGCTTTCTTT
CDR3aa: CASSDRQTTEAFF
len: 13
j_gene: TRBJ1-1
v_gene: TRBV6-1
abundance: few
d_gene: NA

CDR3nt: TGTGCCAGCAGTGATATGGGGACTGGAAACACCATATATTTT
CDR3aa: CASSDMGTGNTIYF
len: 14
j_gene: TRBJ1-3
v_gene: TRBV6-1
abundance: NA
d_gene: NA

CDR3nt: TGTGCCAGCAGCTTAGGGCATGGCGGGACAGTGGACTCCTACGAGCAGTACTTC
CDR3aa: CASSLGHGGTVDSYEQYF
len: 18
j_gene: TRBJ2-7
v_gene: TRBV7-9
abundance: once
d_gene: NA

CDR3nt: TGTGCCAGCAGCCCGGGACTTCAAGAGACCCAGTACTTC
CDR3aa: CASSPGLQETQYF
len: 13
j_gene: TRBJ2-5
v_gene: TRBV11-2
abundance: NA
d_gene: NA

CDR3nt: TGTGCCAGCTCCCGAGGGACAGGGGGCGAGCAGTACTTC
CDR3aa: CASSRGTGGEQYF
len: 13
j_gene: TRBJ2-7
v_gene: TRBV18
abundance: NA
d_gene: TRBD1

CDR3nt: TGTGCCAGCAGCTTATCGGCAGGGGAGAATCAGCCCCAGCATTTT
CDR3aa: CASSLSAGENQPQHF
len: 15
j_gene: TRBJ1-5
v_gene: TRBV7-8
abundance: NA
d_gene: NA

CDR3nt: TGTGCCAGCAGTGACAACTCCGATTTTGAGCAGTTCTTC
CDR3aa: CASSDNSDFEQFF
len: 13
j_gene: TRBJ2-1
v_gene: TRBV6-6
abundance: NA
d_gene: NA

CDR3nt: TGCGCCAGCAGCGTCCGGGACAGGGGGGCCGAGCAGTACTTC
CDR3aa: CASSVRDRGAEQYF
len: 14
j_gene: TRBJ2-7
v_gene: TRBV5-1
abundance: NA
d_gene: TRBD1

CDR3nt: TGTGCCAGCGCAAGACAGAGCACTGAAGCTTTCTTT
CDR3aa: CASARQSTEAFF
len: 12
j_gene: TRBJ1-1
v_gene: TRBV2
abundance: NA
d_gene: NA

CDR3nt: TGTGCCAGCAGTGCGTCAAATAGCAATCAGCCCCAGCATTTT
CDR3aa: CASSASNSNQPQHF
len: 14
j_gene: TRBJ1-5
v_gene: TRBV2
abundance: NA
d_gene: NA

CDR3nt: TGTGCTAGCAGCTCCCAACCAGGGGGGAATGAGCAGTTCTTC
CDR3aa: CASSSQPGGNEQFF
len: 14
j_gene: TRBJ2-1
v_gene: TRBV7-7
abundance: NA
d_gene: NA

CDR3nt: TGCGCCAGCAGCCCCGGACAGGGACAAGATGGCTACACCTTC
CDR3aa: CASSPGQGQDGYTF
len: 14
j_gene: TRBJ1-2
v_gene: TRBV5-1
abundance: NA
d_gene: TRBD1

CDR3nt: TGTGCCTGTTGGGGAGGAGGGGCGAACACCGGGGAGCTGTTTTTT
CDR3aa: CACWGGGANTGELFF
len: 15
j_gene: TRBJ2-2
v_gene: TRBV30
abundance: NA
d_gene: NA

CDR3nt: TGTGCCAGCTCACCACCGTCGGGGGGAAGGAACAATCAGCCCCAGCATTTT
CDR3aa: CASSPPSGGRNNQPQHF
len: 17
j_gene: TRBJ1-5
v_gene: TRBV18
abundance: NA
d_gene: NA

CDR3nt: TGCGCCAGCAGCGTGGACAGGGGTATTACTGAAGCTTTCTTT
CDR3aa: CASSVDRGITEAFF
len: 14
j_gene: TRBJ1-1
v_gene: TRBV5-1
abundance: few
d_gene: TRBD1

CDR3nt: TGTGCCAGCAGCTTAACCCCCCACACCGGGGAGCTGTTTTTT
CDR3aa: CASSLTPHTGELFF
len: 14
j_gene: TRBJ2-2
v_gene: TRBV7-3
abundance: NA
d_gene: NA

CDR3nt: TGTGCCAGCAGCCCTAGCGGGACTTCAAGGGAGCAGTACTTC
CDR3aa: CASSPSGTSREQYF
len: 14
j_gene: TRBJ2-7
v_gene: TRBV11-2
abundance: NA
d_gene: TRBD2

CDR3nt: TGTGCCAGCAGCTTAGACCTCTCGATAGTTGCGCAGTATTTT
CDR3aa: CASSLDLSIVAQYF
len: 14
j_gene: TRBJ2-3
v_gene: TRBV5-4
abundance: NA
d_gene: NA

CDR3nt: TGTGCCAGCAGCTTGGGACTAGCGGGAGGTGGGCATACGCAGTATTTT
CDR3aa: CASSLGLAGGGHTQYF
len: 16
j_gene: TRBJ2-3
v_gene: TRBV7-8
abundance: NA
d_gene: TRBD2

CDR3nt: TGTGCCAGCAGTGTAGGGGGTCAGAGGGGCTACACCTTC
CDR3aa: CASSVGGQRGYTF
len: 13
j_gene: TRBJ1-2
v_gene: TRBV6-1
abundance: NA
d_gene: NA

CDR3nt: TGTGCCAGAAGCCAAGGACAGGGGAGGCTGGTGGATCAGCCCCAGCATTTT
CDR3aa: CARSQGQGRLVDQPQHF
len: 17
j_gene: TRBJ1-5
v_gene: TRBV5-3
abundance: once
d_gene: TRBD1

CDR3nt: TGTGCCAGCAGCTTAGGGGCAGTGTCTCGCCGGGAGCTGTTTTTT
CDR3aa: CASSLGAVSRRELFF
len: 15
j_gene: TRBJ2-2
v_gene: TRBV7-2
abundance: once
d_gene: NA

CDR3nt: TGTGCCAGCTCACCAAAAGGGACAGGGGACGGATCACCCCTCCACTTT
CDR3aa: CASSPKGTGDGSPLHF
len: 16
j_gene: TRBJ1-6
v_gene: TRBV18
abundance: NA
d_gene: TRBD1

CDR3nt: TGTGCCAGCAGCTTACCCAATCAGCCCCAGCATTTT
CDR3aa: CASSLPNQPQHF
len: 12
j_gene: TRBJ1-5
v_gene: TRBV7-2
abundance: NA
d_gene: NA

CDR3nt: TGTGCCAGCAGCTTAGGGTCACGGGGGGAACTGTTTTTT
CDR3aa: CASSLGSRGELFF
len: 13
j_gene: TRBJ1-4
v_gene: TRBV7-8
abundance: NA
d_gene: NA

CDR3nt: TGTGCCAGCAGTTTGGGATGGGGCAATCAGCCCCAGCATTTT
CDR3aa: CASSLGWGNQPQHF
len: 14
j_gene: TRBJ1-5
v_gene: TRBV6-5
abundance: NA
d_gene: NA

CDR3nt: TGTGCCAGCAGGCAAACCTGGACAGGGGCCCGCAATCAGCCCCAGCATTTT
CDR3aa: CASRQTWTGARNQPQHF
len: 17
j_gene: TRBJ1-5
v_gene: TRBV27
abundance: NA
d_gene: TRBD1

CDR3nt: TGTGCCTGGAGTGTCGGGGGGGAGAATACGCAGTATTTT
CDR3aa: CAWSVGGENTQYF
len: 13
j_gene: TRBJ2-3
v_gene: TRBV30
abundance: NA
d_gene: TRBD2

CDR3nt: TGTGCCAGCAGCATAAGTCGGGACCCCCGGGAAGCTTTCTTT
CDR3aa: CASSISRDPREAFF
len: 14
j_gene: TRBJ1-1
v_gene: TRBV2
abundance: NA
d_gene: NA

CDR3nt: TGTGCCAGCAGGGAACAGGGGGTCGATGGAAACACCATATATTTT
CDR3aa: CASREQGVDGNTIYF
len: 15
j_gene: TRBJ1-3
v_gene: TRBV28
abundance: NA
d_gene: TRBD1